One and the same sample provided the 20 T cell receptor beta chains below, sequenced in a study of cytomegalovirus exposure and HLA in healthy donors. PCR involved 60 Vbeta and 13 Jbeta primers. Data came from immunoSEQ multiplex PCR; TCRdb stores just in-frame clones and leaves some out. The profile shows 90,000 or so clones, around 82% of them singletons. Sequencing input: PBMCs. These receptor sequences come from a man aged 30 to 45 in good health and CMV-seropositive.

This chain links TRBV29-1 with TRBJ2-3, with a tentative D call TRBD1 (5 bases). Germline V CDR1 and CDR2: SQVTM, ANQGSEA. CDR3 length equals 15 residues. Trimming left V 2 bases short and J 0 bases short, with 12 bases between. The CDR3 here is CSVETGTTSTDTQYF. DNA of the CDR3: TGCAGCGTTGAAACAGGAACAACTAGCACAGATACGCAGTATTTT.

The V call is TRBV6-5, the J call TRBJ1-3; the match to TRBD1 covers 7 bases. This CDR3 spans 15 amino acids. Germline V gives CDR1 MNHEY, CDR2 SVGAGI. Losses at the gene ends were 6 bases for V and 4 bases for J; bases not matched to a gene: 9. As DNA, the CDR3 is TGTGCCAGCAGACAATACAGGGGTACGGGAAACACCATATATTTT. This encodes CASRQYRGTGNTIYF.

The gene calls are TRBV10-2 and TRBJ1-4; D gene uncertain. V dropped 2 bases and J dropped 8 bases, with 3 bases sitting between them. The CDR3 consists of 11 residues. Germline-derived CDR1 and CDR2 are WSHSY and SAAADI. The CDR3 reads CASSELEKLFF. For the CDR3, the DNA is TGCGCCAGCAGTGAGCTCGAAAAACTGTTTTTT.

Written as DNA, the CDR3 is TGTGCCAGCAGTTTAGGAGGCAGCTTCTCTGGGGCCAACGTCCTGACTTTC. Amino acid sequence: CASSLGGSFSGANVLTF. The chain is built from TRBV27 and TRBJ2-6, with D maybe TRBD2 (5 bases). Trimming stripped 2 bases from V and 0 bases from J, with 11 bases between. Germline CDR1 is MNHEY and CDR2 is SMNVEV (reference sequence). The CDR3 contains 17 residues.

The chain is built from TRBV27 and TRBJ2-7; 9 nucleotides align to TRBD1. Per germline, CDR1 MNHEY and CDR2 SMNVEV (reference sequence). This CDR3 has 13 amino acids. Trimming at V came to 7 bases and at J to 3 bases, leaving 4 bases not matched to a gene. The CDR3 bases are TGTGCCAGCATCGGGACAGGGCACTACGAGCAGTACTTC. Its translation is CASIGTGHYEQYF.

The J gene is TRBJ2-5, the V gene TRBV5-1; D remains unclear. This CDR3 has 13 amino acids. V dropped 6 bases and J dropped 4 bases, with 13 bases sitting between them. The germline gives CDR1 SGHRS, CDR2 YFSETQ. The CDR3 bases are TGCGCCAGCATATCCGACGACACAGAGACCCAGTACTTC. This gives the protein CASISDDTETQYF.

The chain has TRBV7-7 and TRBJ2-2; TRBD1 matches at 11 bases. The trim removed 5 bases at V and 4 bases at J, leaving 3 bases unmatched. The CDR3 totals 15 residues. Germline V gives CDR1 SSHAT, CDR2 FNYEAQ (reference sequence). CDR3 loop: CASSLGQGVTGELFF. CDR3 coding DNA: TGTGCCAGCAGCCTGGGACAGGGGGTCACCGGGGAGCTGTTTTTT.

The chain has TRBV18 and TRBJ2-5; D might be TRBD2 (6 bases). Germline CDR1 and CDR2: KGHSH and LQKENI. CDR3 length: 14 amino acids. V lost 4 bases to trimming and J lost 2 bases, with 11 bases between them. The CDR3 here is CASSLGTLQETQYF. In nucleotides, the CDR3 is TGTGCCAGCTCACTCGGGACTTTACAAGAGACCCAGTACTTC.

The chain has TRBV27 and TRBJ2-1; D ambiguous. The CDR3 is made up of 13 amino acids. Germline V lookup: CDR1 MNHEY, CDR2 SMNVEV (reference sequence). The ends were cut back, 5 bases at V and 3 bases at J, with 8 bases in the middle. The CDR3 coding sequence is TGTGCCAGCAGTCGCGAAATCTACAATGAGCAGTTCTTC. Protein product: CASSREIYNEQFF.

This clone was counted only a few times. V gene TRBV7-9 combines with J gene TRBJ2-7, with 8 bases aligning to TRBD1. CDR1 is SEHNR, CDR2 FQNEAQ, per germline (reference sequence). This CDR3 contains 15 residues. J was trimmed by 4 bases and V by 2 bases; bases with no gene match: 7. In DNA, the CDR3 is TGTGCCAGCAGCTTAAGAGGACAGGGTAGGTACGAGCAGTACTTC. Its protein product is CASSLRGQGRYEQYF.

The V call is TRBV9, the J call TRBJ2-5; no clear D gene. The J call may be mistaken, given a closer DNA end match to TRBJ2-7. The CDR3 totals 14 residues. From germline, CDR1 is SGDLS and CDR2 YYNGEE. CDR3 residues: CASSVATFSYEQYF. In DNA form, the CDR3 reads TGTGCCAGCAGCGTAGCCACGTTCTCCTACGAGCAGTACTTC.

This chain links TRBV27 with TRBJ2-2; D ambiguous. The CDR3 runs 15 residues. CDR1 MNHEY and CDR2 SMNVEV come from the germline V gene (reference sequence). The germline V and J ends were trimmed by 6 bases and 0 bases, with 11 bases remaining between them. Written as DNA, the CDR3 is TGTGCCAGCAGAAGATACACCGCGAACACCGGGGAGCTGTTTTTT. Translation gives CASRRYTANTGELFF.

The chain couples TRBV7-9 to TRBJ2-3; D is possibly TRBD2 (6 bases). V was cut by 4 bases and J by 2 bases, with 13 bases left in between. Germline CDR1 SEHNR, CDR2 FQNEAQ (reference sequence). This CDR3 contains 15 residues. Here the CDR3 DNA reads TGTGCCAGCAGCTCTTGGAGGGACGCCACAGATACGCAGTATTTT. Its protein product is CASSSWRDATDTQYF.

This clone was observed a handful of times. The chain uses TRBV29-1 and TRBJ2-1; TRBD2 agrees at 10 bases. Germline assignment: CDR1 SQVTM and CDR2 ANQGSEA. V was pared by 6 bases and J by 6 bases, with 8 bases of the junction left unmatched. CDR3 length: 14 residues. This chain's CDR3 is CSVCTSGTCNEQFF. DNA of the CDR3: TGCAGCGTATGTACTAGCGGGACTTGCAATGAGCAGTTCTTC.

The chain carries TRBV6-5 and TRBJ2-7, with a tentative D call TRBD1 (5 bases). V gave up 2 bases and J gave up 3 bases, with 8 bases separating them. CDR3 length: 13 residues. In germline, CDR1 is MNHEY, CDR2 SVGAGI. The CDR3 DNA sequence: TGTGCCAGCAGTTACAGGGGCTACTACGAGCAGTACTTC. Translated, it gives CASSYRGYYEQYF.

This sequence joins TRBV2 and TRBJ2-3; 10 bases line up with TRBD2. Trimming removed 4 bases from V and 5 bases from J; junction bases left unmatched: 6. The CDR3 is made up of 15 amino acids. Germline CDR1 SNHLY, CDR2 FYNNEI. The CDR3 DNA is TGTGCCAGCAGTGGAGCTAGCGGGAGAGGAGATACGCAGTATTTT. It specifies CASSGASGRGDTQYF.

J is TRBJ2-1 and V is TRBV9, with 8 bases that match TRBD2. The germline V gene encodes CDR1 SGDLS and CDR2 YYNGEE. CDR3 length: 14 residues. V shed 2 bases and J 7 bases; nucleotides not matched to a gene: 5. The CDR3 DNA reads TGTGCCAGCAGCGTGGGACTAGTCGCAAATGAGCAGTTCTTC. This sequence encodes CASSVGLVANEQFF.

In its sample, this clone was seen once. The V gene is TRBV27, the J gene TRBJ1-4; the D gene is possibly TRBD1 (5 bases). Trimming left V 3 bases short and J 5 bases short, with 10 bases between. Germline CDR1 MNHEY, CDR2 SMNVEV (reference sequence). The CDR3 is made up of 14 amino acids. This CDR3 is CASSFQGGNEKLFF. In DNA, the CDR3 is TGTGCCAGCAGTTTTCAGGGAGGGAATGAAAAACTGTTTTTT.

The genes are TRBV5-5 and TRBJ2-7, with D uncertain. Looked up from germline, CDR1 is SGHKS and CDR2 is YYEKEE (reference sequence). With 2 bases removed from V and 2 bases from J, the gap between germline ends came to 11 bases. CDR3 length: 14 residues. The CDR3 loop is CASSFPRLPYEQYF. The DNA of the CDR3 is TGTGCCAGCAGCTTTCCCAGGCTCCCCTACGAGCAGTACTTC.

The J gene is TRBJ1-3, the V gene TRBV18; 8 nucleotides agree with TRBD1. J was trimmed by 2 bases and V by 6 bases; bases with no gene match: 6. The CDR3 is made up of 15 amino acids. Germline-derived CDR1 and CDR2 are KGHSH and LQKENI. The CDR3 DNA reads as TGTGCCAGCTCGCAACAGGGGGTCACTGGAAACACCATATATTTT. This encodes CASSQQGVTGNTIYF.